What follows are 25 T cell receptor beta chains derived from one specimen sequenced in a study of T cell repertoires in cytomegalovirus infection. Using its own MiXCR run on the reads, TCRdb lists one record per CDR3 protein. The data show some 680,000 distinct CDR3 sequences, approximately 34% seen once. The sequencing input was PBMCs. The receptors here all came from a human donor in good health (CMV status not recorded). Some clones in this sample may be carry-over from other donors' samples.

V gene TRBV28 combines with J gene TRBJ1-5; no clear D. The CDR3 has 12 residues. Germline V CDR1 and CDR2: MDHEN, SYDVKM. The V gene lost 6 bases and the J gene lost 12 bases, with 15 bases spanning the gap. CDR3 nucleotides: TGTGCCAGCAGGTTCGGAGATAAGCACCAGCATTTT. Amino acid sequence: CASRFGDKHQHF.

The V call is TRBV19, the J call TRBJ2-3; D possibly corresponds to TRBD1 (5 bases). The CDR3 is made up of 13 amino acids. With 6 bases removed from V and 5 bases from J, the gap between germline ends came to 12 bases. The germline V gene has CDR1 LNHDA and CDR2 SQIVND (reference sequence). CDR3 bases: TGTGCCAGTAGGATTCAAGGGGAAGATACGCAGTATTTT. It codes for CASRIQGEDTQYF.

This clonotype was seen a handful of times. The chain has TRBV19 and TRBJ1-3; D remains ambiguous. The CDR3 consists of 15 residues. The germline CDR1 and CDR2 sequences are LNHDA and SQIVND (reference sequence). The ends were cut back, 4 bases at V and 4 bases at J, with 14 bases in the middle. Written as DNA, the CDR3 is TGTGCCAGTAGTAGAATAGGCCCGCGCGGAAACACCATATATTTT. As protein: CASSRIGPRGNTIYF.

This clonotype was counted between two and nine times. V is TRBV4-2 and J is TRBJ2-1; D gene uncertain. V shed 0 bases and J shed 8 bases, with 5 bases lying between them. Germline V gene data show CDR1 as LGHNA and CDR2 as YNFKEQ. This CDR3 has 12 amino acids. This CDR3 is CASSQESHEQFF. DNA for the CDR3: TGTGCCAGCAGCCAAGAATCACATGAGCAGTTCTTC.

V and J are TRBV20-1 and TRBJ1-1; D is possibly TRBD1 (5 bases). CDR1 DFQATT and CDR2 SNEGSKA come from the germline V gene (reference sequence). V was trimmed by 5 bases and J by 4 bases, leaving 11 bases between them. The CDR3 has 12 residues. The CDR3 is CSAPRGTTEAFF. The CDR3 bases are TGCAGTGCTCCTAGGGGTACCACTGAAGCTTTCTTT.

This clonotype was counted between two and nine times. This chain uses TRBV11-2 with TRBJ2-1, with D perhaps matching TRBD2 (6 bases). The V gene lost 5 bases and the J gene lost 7 bases, with 15 bases spanning the gap. From germline, CDR1 is SGHAT and CDR2 FQNNGV. The CDR3 is 14 residues long. The CDR3 coding sequence is TGTGCCAGCAGCCAGGGACTTCGGAGTAATGAGCAGTTCTTC. This codes for CASSQGLRSNEQFF.

This clonotype was observed a few times. The chain is built from TRBV27 and TRBJ1-6, with 9 bases matching TRBD1. J lost 7 bases, V lost 5 bases, and 6 bases had no gene match. The CDR3 runs 15 residues. Germline assignment: CDR1 MNHEY and CDR2 SMNVEV (reference sequence). CDR3 coding DNA: TGTGCCAGCAGTAGTTGGGACAGGGAAAATTCACCCCTCCACTTT. It is translated as CASSSWDRENSPLHF.

V gene TRBV11-2 combines with J gene TRBJ2-1; the match to TRBD2 covers 9 bases. The germline V gene encodes CDR1 SGHAT and CDR2 FQNNGV. The trim removed 1 base at V and 6 bases at J, leaving 7 bases unmatched. CDR3 length: 16 amino acids. CDR3 in amino acids: CASSLVASGDPNEQFF. As DNA, the CDR3 is TGTGCCAGCAGCTTAGTGGCTAGCGGGGACCCCAATGAGCAGTTCTTC.

V and J are TRBV28 and TRBJ2-5, with 8 bases identical to TRBD2. The CDR3 covers 12 residues. CDR1 MDHEN and CDR2 SYDVKM come from the germline V gene. V shed 9 bases and J 2 bases; nucleotides not matched to a gene: 2. The CDR3 DNA is TGTGCCAGTGGACTAGCACAAGAGACCCAGTACTTC. Its protein product is CASGLAQETQYF.

This clonotype was detected only a few times. The V and J genes are TRBV19 and TRBJ1-3, with D perhaps matching TRBD1 (6 bases). V shed 5 bases and J shed 0 bases, with 20 bases lying between them. Germline CDR1 is LNHDA and CDR2 is SQIVND (reference sequence). The CDR3 runs to 18 residues. The DNA of the CDR3 is TGTGCCAGTAGTGCATGGGCTCCGAGGGACAACTCTGGAAACACCATATATTTT. This encodes CASSAWAPRDNSGNTIYF.

The chain has TRBV7-8 and TRBJ1-4; TRBD1 is a possible D gene (5 bases). The V gene's germline CDR1 is SGHVS and CDR2 FQNEAQ. The CDR3 runs 13 residues. Trimming stripped 4 bases from V and 5 bases from J, with 8 bases between. CDR3 bases: TGTGCCAGCAGCTCGGCAGGGAATGAAAAACTGTTTTTT. Its protein is CASSSAGNEKLFF.

This clonotype was seen just once. The chain is built from TRBV2 and TRBJ2-3; the match to TRBD2 covers 9 bases. The CDR3 extends over 14 amino acids. Germline V gene sequence: CDR1 SNHLY, CDR2 FYNNEI. After removal of 4 bases from V and 4 bases from J, the junction contained 3 bases not matched to a gene. DNA for the CDR3: TGTGCCAGCAGTGTAGCGGGAGTGTCAGATACGCAGTATTTT. Encoded protein: CASSVAGVSDTQYF.

This clonotype has only a few counts. The V and J genes are TRBV19 and TRBJ1-5, with D tentatively TRBD1 (5 bases). V was pared by 1 base and J by 5 bases, with 15 bases between. Looked up from germline, CDR1 is LNHDA and CDR2 is SQIVND (reference sequence). The CDR3 sequence is 16 residues long. CDR3 in amino acids: CASSIGRVQGDQPQHF. CDR3 in DNA: TGTGCCAGTAGTATAGGGAGGGTCCAGGGCGATCAGCCCCAGCATTTT.

This clonotype occurred many times. The chain has TRBV7-2 and TRBJ1-5, with 8 bases identical to TRBD1. Germline V CDR1 and CDR2: SGHTA, FQGNSA. The CDR3 covers 14 residues. The junction had 4 bases not matched to a gene; V was cut back by 5 bases and J by 4 bases. The DNA of the CDR3 is TGTGCCAGCAGCCCGTACAGGGGGAATCAGCCCCAGCATTTT. Protein product: CASSPYRGNQPQHF.

The chain combines TRBV20-1 with TRBJ2-1, with D possibly being TRBD2 (6 bases). The CDR3 has 12 amino acids. CDR1 and CDR2 (germline): DFQATT, SNEGSKA (reference sequence). Trimming cost V 6 bases and J 8 bases, with 14 bases left between them. The chain's CDR3 is CSATPGAHEQFF. CDR3 nucleotide sequence: TGCAGTGCCACACCGGGAGCCCATGAGCAGTTCTTC.

In its sample, this clonotype was seen a few times. This rearrangement joins TRBV2 to TRBJ1-4; 9 nucleotides match TRBD1. Per the germline V gene, CDR1 is SNHLY and CDR2 is FYNNEI. CDR3 size: 15 residues. Trimming took 2 bases from V and 13 from J; bases not matched to a gene: 11. The DNA for the CDR3 is TGTGCCAGCAGTGAACGACAGGGGGTGCCGAGTGGACTGTTTTTT. The encoded protein is CASSERQGVPSGLFF.

The rearrangement links TRBV7-9 to TRBJ2-7; D unresolved. Germline V gene sequence: CDR1 SEHNR, CDR2 FQNEAQ (reference sequence). The CDR3 spans 12 residues. The V and J ends lost 3 bases and 5 bases respectively, with 8 bases between them. The CDR3 nucleotides read TGTGCCAGCAGCTTCAGTTCCGACGAGCAGTACTTC. Residues: CASSFSSDEQYF. Filled out from reference TRBV7-9 and TRBJ2-7, the complete variable domain reads DTGVSQNPRHKITKRGQNVTFRCDPISEHNRLYWYRQTLGQGPEFLTYFQNEAQLEKSRLLSDRFSAERPKGSFSTLEIQRTEQGDSAMYLCASSFSSDEQYFGPGTRLTVT.

V usage is TRBV28 and J usage is TRBJ2-7, with 8 bases matching TRBD1. Unmatched junction bases numbered 10, after V lost 6 bases and J lost 3 bases. In germline, CDR1 is MDHEN, CDR2 SYDVKM. CDR3 length equals 15 residues. The CDR3: CASSLPETGVYEQYF. CDR3 in DNA: TGTGCCAGCAGCCTCCCCGAGACAGGGGTCTACGAGCAGTACTTC.

This clonotype was recorded at least ten times. V and J are TRBV7-2 and TRBJ2-2; no clear D. V lost 2 bases and J lost 0, with 7 bases in between. The CDR3 covers 15 residues. Germline assignment: CDR1 SGHTA and CDR2 FQGNSA. CDR3 protein: CASSLIITNTGELFF. The DNA for the CDR3 is TGTGCCAGCAGCTTAATCATAACGAACACCGGGGAGCTGTTTTTT.

V is TRBV15 and J is TRBJ2-7; D might be TRBD1 (5 bases). The V gene's germline CDR1 is LNHNV and CDR2 YYDKDF (reference sequence). Trimming took off 0 bases at V and 5 bases at J, with 11 bases between the two ends. The CDR3 contains 14 residues. In nucleotides, the CDR3 is TGTGCCACCAGCAGAGACAGCGCCAGGGACGAGCAGTACTTC. Translating it yields CATSRDSARDEQYF.

The rearrangement uses TRBV6-2 or TRBV6-3 and TRBJ2-2; D gene ambiguous. The germline V gene encodes CDR1 MNHEY and CDR2 SVGEGT. CDR3 length equals 15 residues. With 6 bases removed from V and 0 bases from J, the gap between germline ends came to 11 bases. CDR3 nucleotides: TGTGCCAGCAGGTCCCCTCTAACGAACACCGGGGAGCTGTTTTTT. Encoded protein: CASRSPLTNTGELFF.

The chain couples TRBV28 to TRBJ2-3, with 10 bases identical to TRBD2. Germline-derived CDR1 and CDR2 are MDHEN and SYDVKM. J lost 2 bases, V lost 3 bases, and 8 bases had no gene match. This CDR3 is 17 amino acids long. The CDR3 DNA reads TGTGCCAGCAGTTTCGTAGCGGGGGGTTTGGCCACAGATACGCAGTATTTT. It specifies CASSFVAGGLATDTQYF.

The rearrangement uses TRBV14 and TRBJ2-3, with 7 bases fitting TRBD2. This CDR3 is built from 16 residues. J was trimmed by 1 base and V by 2 bases; bases with no gene match: 6. The germline V gene encodes CDR1 SGHDN and CDR2 FVKESK. This CDR3 reads CASSQRFAGGTDTQYF. The CDR3 DNA reads TGTGCCAGCAGCCAAAGGTTCGCGGGGGGCACAGATACGCAGTATTTT.

The table lists this clonotype with a few counts. The rearrangement uses TRBV6-1 and TRBJ2-2, with 12 bases aligning to TRBD1. This CDR3 contains 17 residues. CDR1 MNHNS and CDR2 SASEGT come from the germline V gene. V was clipped by 10 bases and J by 2 bases; unmatched bases: 11. CDR3 region: CATHPSGTGGNTGELFF. The CDR3 nucleotides read TGTGCCACCCATCCTTCCGGGACAGGGGGCAACACCGGGGAGCTGTTTTTT.

The CDR3 region has the DNA TGTGCCAGCAGCCGAGGCGACAGGGTGGGTTCACCCCTCCACTTT. Translating it yields CASSRGDRVGSPLHF. The chain couples TRBV28 to TRBJ1-6; 7 bases agree with TRBD1. Germline V gene data show CDR1 as MDHEN and CDR2 as SYDVKM. The CDR3 covers 15 residues. Losses at the gene ends were 6 bases for V and 9 bases for J; bases not matched to a gene: 11.